The T cell receptor beta chain under discussion was sequenced for a study of blood T cell repertoires in COVID-19. Participants came from around 25 US areas, aged about 18 to 95 years. Grouping used clinical history reported by participants in a survey and questionnaire. In the source study's methods: Estimation of nucleated cell counts relied on the amplification of reference gene primers. Measured with immunoSEQ multiplex PCR; TCRdb has only the in-frame clones, and not every one. V and J calls and clone size come straight from that table; D and trimming were deduced from the DNA. The sample has 200,000 to 300,000 clones; about 87% are singletons. Sample: PBMCs or T cells enriched from blood (not recorded which). This sequence originates from a woman between 40 and 55 years old who had been exposed to COVID-19.

In DNA, the CDR3 is TGTGCCAGCAGTCCAAAGCAGGGAGGGCCGACTGAAGCTTTCTTT. It specifies CASSPKQGGPTEAFF. This sequence joins TRBV2 and TRBJ1-1; D is possibly TRBD1 (5 bases). V lost 5 bases to trimming and J lost 5 bases, with 18 bases between them. The CDR3 spans 15 residues. Germline CDR1 and CDR2: SNHLY and FYNNEI.